These 20 T cell receptor beta chains originate from one sample sequenced in a study of T cells after somatic rescue of genetic block. Assay: immunoSEQ multiplex PCR; the TCRdb copy retains only in-frame clones and omits some. This table holds tens of thousands of clones, about 90% found once. Sequenced material: peripheral blood mononuclear cells (PBMCs). All receptors come from a woman between 18 and 29 years old.

The chain recombines TRBV5-1 with TRBJ2-1; possibly TRBD2 for D (6 bases). Germline V gene lookup returns CDR1 SGHRS and CDR2 YFSETQ. The ends were cut back, 5 bases at V and 1 base at J, with 10 bases in the middle. The CDR3 length is 14 residues. The CDR3 DNA follows: TGCGCCAGCAGGGAGCGGGTGTCCTACAATGAGCAGTTCTTC. This translates into CASRERVSYNEQFF.

V gene TRBV6-5 combines with J gene TRBJ2-3; 7 bases are a match to TRBD2. The CDR3 consists of 15 residues. Germline V gene data show CDR1 as MNHEY and CDR2 as SVGAGI. The V gene end was trimmed by 2 bases and the J gene end by 6 bases; junction bases not matched to a gene: 8. The DNA for the CDR3 is TGTGCCAGCAGTTACGGCGGGAGAGTAGGCGATACGCAGTATTTT. The encoded protein is CASSYGGRVGDTQYF.

The CDR3 region is CASSWGASGSADTQYF. Here the CDR3 DNA reads TGTGCCAGCAGCTGGGGCGCTAGCGGGAGCGCAGATACGCAGTATTTT. This chain joins TRBV7-9 and TRBJ2-3, with 10 bases aligning to TRBD2. After removal of 4 bases from V and 4 bases from J, the junction contained 8 bases not matched to a gene. Germline V lookup: CDR1 SEHNR, CDR2 FQNEAQ (reference sequence). This CDR3 has 16 amino acids.

The V call is TRBV25-1, the J call TRBJ2-7, with TRBD1 matching 9 bases. V lost 3 bases, J lost 5 bases, and 11 bases stayed unmatched. The CDR3 consists of 16 residues. Germline V gene lookup returns CDR1 MGHDK and CDR2 SYGVNS. CDR3 coding DNA: TGTGCCAGCAGTGAGGTCACAGGGGGCGTACTGAACGAGCAGTACTTC. Amino acid sequence: CASSEVTGGVLNEQYF.

The chain uses TRBV19 and TRBJ2-5; D call uncertain. This CDR3 is 14 amino acids long. Germline V gene data show CDR1 as LNHDA and CDR2 as SQIVND (reference sequence). Trimming removed 4 bases at V and 4 bases at J, with 13 bases between. CDR3 region: CASSNTLRGETQYF. The CDR3 DNA reads as TGTGCCAGTAGTAACACTCTCCGCGGAGAGACCCAGTACTTC. Based on the CDR3 plus reference TRBV19 and TRBJ2-5, the full variable domain is DGGITQSPKYLFRKEGQNVTLSCEQNLNHDAMYWYRQDPGQGLRLIYYSQIVNDFQKGDIAEGYSVSREKKESFPLTVTSAQKNPTAFYLCASSNTLRGETQYFGPGTRLLVL.

This sequence joins TRBV19 and TRBJ1-5; D may be TRBD1 (5 bases). Germline V gene data show CDR1 as LNHDA and CDR2 as SQIVND (reference sequence). V was trimmed by 5 bases and J by 6 bases, leaving 17 bases between them. There are 15 residues in the CDR3. CDR3 residues: CASSRWDGLAQPQHF. The CDR3, as DNA: TGTGCCAGTAGTCGATGGGACGGGTTAGCTCAGCCCCAGCATTTT.

The CDR3 region has the DNA TGTGCCAGCAGTGAAGCAGTAGGCTACCCGAACTACGAGCAGTACTTC. Translated: CASSEAVGYPNYEQYF. This chain links TRBV6-1 with TRBJ2-7; unclear D gene. V gave up 0 bases and J gave up 3 bases, with 15 bases separating them. The CDR3 contains 16 residues. Germline CDR1 MNHNS, CDR2 SASEGT.

This rearrangement joins TRBV13 to TRBJ2-7, with 14 bases identical to TRBD2. The CDR3 length is 17 residues. In germline, CDR1 is PRHDT, CDR2 FYEKMQ (reference sequence). J was trimmed by 1 base and V by 5 bases; bases with no gene match: 7. CDR3 amino acids: CASSVTSGRAMSYEQYF. DNA for the CDR3: TGTGCCAGCAGCGTGACTAGCGGGAGGGCCATGTCCTACGAGCAGTACTTC.

In this sample, this clone turned up a few times. This chain uses TRBV6-4 with TRBJ2-1; 12 bases fit TRBD2. The CDR3 spans 15 residues. Trimming removed 6 bases from V and 9 bases from J; junction bases left unmatched: 9. In germline, CDR1 is MRHNA, CDR2 SNTAGT. The CDR3 DNA follows: TGTGCCAGCAGCCCGACTAGCGGGAGTGGCAGTGAGCAGTTCTTC. Its protein is CASSPTSGSGSEQFF.

The V gene is TRBV5-5, the J gene TRBJ1-4; weak D call: TRBD1 (6 bases). Per the germline V gene, CDR1 is SGHKS and CDR2 is YYEKEE (reference sequence). This CDR3 has 13 residues. The germline V and J ends were trimmed by 4 bases and 6 bases, with 10 bases remaining between them. CDR3 nucleotides: TGTGCCAGCAGCCCCTGGACAGATGAAAAACTGTTTTTT. The encoded protein is CASSPWTDEKLFF.

V is TRBV30 and J is TRBJ2-7, with D maybe TRBD1 (6 bases). V gave up 7 bases and J gave up 3 bases, with 13 bases separating them. The germline V gene encodes CDR1 GTSNPN and CDR2 SVGIG (reference sequence). There are 12 residues in the CDR3. The CDR3 here is CASTGHDYEQYF. The CDR3 DNA follows: TGTGCCTCCACGGGACACGACTACGAGCAGTACTTC. Using reference TRBV30 and TRBJ2-7 for the parts outside the CDR3, the full variable domain is SQTIHQWPATLVQPVGSPLSLECTVEGTSNPNLYWYRQAAGRGLQLLFYSVGIGQISSEVPQNLSASRPQDRQFILSSKKLLLSDSGFYLCASTGHDYEQYFGPGTRLTVT.

This rearrangement joins TRBV6-6 to TRBJ2-2; perhaps TRBD2 as D (5 bases). Trimming took off 0 bases at V and 5 bases at J, with 10 bases between the two ends. This CDR3 is built from 15 residues. CDR1 is MNHNY, CDR2 SVGAGI, per germline (reference sequence). This CDR3 reads CASSYSGAPTGELFF. In DNA, the CDR3 is TGTGCCAGCAGTTACTCGGGAGCTCCGACCGGGGAGCTGTTTTTT.

The J gene is TRBJ2-2, the V gene TRBV6-6; D call uncertain. This CDR3 comprises 10 residues. The germline gives CDR1 MNHNY, CDR2 SVGAGI (reference sequence). The ends were cut back, 6 bases at V and 8 bases at J, with 4 bases in the middle. CDR3 bases: TGTGCCAGCAGGAATGGGGAGCTGTTTTTT. Translating gives CASRNGELFF.

CDR3 protein: CASTLNPNLDREQYF. In DNA, the CDR3 is TGTGCCAGCACCCTCAACCCCAACCTAGACCGCGAGCAGTACTTC. V and J are TRBV28 and TRBJ2-7; D gene uncertain. The V gene lost 7 bases and the J gene lost 6 bases, with 22 bases spanning the gap. CDR3 length: 15 residues. CDR1 and CDR2 (germline): MDHEN, SYDVKM. Combining the CDR3 with reference TRBV28 and TRBJ2-7 gives the whole variable domain DVKVTQSSRYLVKRTGEKVFLECVQDMDHENMFWYRQDPGLGLRLIYFSYDVKMKEKGDIPEGYSVSREKKERFSLILESASTNQTSMYLCASTLNPNLDREQYFGPGTRLTVT.

The chain combines TRBV6-1 with TRBJ1-4; no clear D. The V end lost 6 bases, the J end lost 5 bases, and 7 bases lay between the germline ends. The germline gives CDR1 MNHNS, CDR2 SASEGT. This CDR3 has 12 amino acids. The CDR3 spells CASSRMNEKLFF. For the CDR3, the DNA is TGTGCCAGCAGCCGTATGAATGAAAAACTGTTTTTT.

The V gene is TRBV7-9, the J gene TRBJ1-4, with a possible D match to TRBD1 (5 bases). V lost 6 bases, J lost 1 base, and 15 bases lay in between. The CDR3 has 16 amino acids. Germline loops: CDR1 SEHNR, CDR2 FQNEAQ (reference sequence). The CDR3 here is CASRHVKDITNEKLFF. The CDR3 DNA follows: TGTGCCAGCAGGCACGTCAAGGACATAACTAATGAAAAACTGTTTTTT. The variable domain in full, completed from reference TRBV7-9 and TRBJ1-4, reads DTGVSQNPRHKITKRGQNVTFRCDPISEHNRLYWYRQTLGQGPEFLTYFQNEAQLEKSRLLSDRFSAERPKGSFSTLEIQRTEQGDSAMYLCASRHVKDITNEKLFFGSGTQLSVL.

This clone was picked up a small number of times. V usage is TRBV27 and J usage is TRBJ2-4, with D perhaps TRBD1 or TRBD2 (5 bases each). CDR1 and CDR2 (germline): MNHEY, SMNVEV (reference sequence). The V gene lost 2 bases and the J gene lost 14 bases, with 22 bases spanning the gap. The CDR3 spans 15 residues. CDR3 protein: CASSLMGPAARHEYF. In DNA, the CDR3 is TGTGCCAGCAGTTTAATGGGACCGGCCGCCAGGCATGAGTACTTC.

CDR3 in amino acids: CASSLLGGREGEQFF. Here the CDR3 DNA reads TGTGCCAGCAGTTTACTAGGCGGGAGGGAAGGTGAGCAGTTCTTC. This chain connects TRBV27 to TRBJ2-1; TRBD2 matches 9 bases. There are 15 residues in the CDR3. Germline V gene sequence: CDR1 MNHEY, CDR2 SMNVEV (reference sequence). Trimming cost V 2 bases and J 9 bases; bases outside gene matches: 8.

The chain combines TRBV2 with TRBJ1-1; 7 bases are a match to TRBD1. The CDR3 has 13 residues. The J segment lost 9 bases and the V segment lost 6 bases, leaving 10 bases of the junction unmatched. Germline assignment: CDR1 SNHLY and CDR2 FYNNEI. The CDR3 nucleotides are TGTGCCAGCAGGGTACCGGGACAGCAAAAAGCTTTCTTT. Protein product: CASRVPGQQKAFF.

This rearrangement joins TRBV5-1 to TRBJ2-2; TRBD2 matches at 9 bases. V was clipped by 0 bases and J by 6 bases; unmatched bases: 9. This CDR3 comprises 17 residues. The germline CDR1 and CDR2 sequences are SGHRS and YFSETQ. The CDR3 loop is CASSLVEREAFPGELFF. The DNA for the CDR3 is TGCGCCAGCAGCTTGGTTGAGCGGGAGGCTTTCCCCGGGGAGCTGTTTTTT.